This T cell receptor beta chain was recovered during a study of identical twins. General study points: Models underpredicted monozygotic twin sharing of out-of-frame TCR alpha. Invariant cells of the MAIT and iNKT types might have partly distorted the zero-insertion analyses.

This CDR3 is built from 16 residues. Trimming cost V 6 bases and J 6 bases; bases outside gene matches: 9. A single record per CDR3 protein comes from TCRdb applying MiXCR to the 5' RACE reads. Of approximately 680,000 distinct CDR3 sequences listed, 7.1% were seen once; the top ten hold about 1.6%. This clonotype came up many times. Its antigen is not identified. This sample was shared with a second study, whose subject was yellow fever vaccine responses in identical twins.

The TCR originated in a woman under 30 in good health. This sequence joins TRBV12-3 or TRBV12-4 and TRBJ2-5, with 14 nucleotides matching TRBD2. The sequencing input was PBMCs. CDR3 DNA: TGTGCCAGCAGGTCCGGGACTAGCGGGAGAAGAAAGACCCAGTACTTC. Protein product: CASRSGTSGRRKTQYF.